The present TCR beta chain was sequenced within a study of blood T cell repertoires in COVID-19. Here immunoSEQ multiplex PCR was the method, and the copy in TCRdb shows in-frame clones only, minus some. The sample lists 120,000 or so clones, more than 75% seen once, with approximately 3.5% in the top ten. Unmatched junction bases numbered 7, after V lost 3 bases and J lost 6 bases. Germline V gives CDR1 LNHDA, CDR2 SQIVND (reference sequence). CDR3 length equals 14 residues. This sequence joins TRBV19 and TRBJ1-1; 7 nucleotides line up with TRBD1. Sequenced input: peripheral blood. This clonotype originated in a woman in her fifties or sixties with acute or convalescent COVID-19. The CDR3 coding sequence is TGTGCCAGTAGTATTAAGGGGGCCGTGGCTGAAGCTTTCTTT. Translation gives CASSIKGAVAEAFF.